Given below is one T cell receptor beta chain in context. What it binds is unknown. The sample originates from a study of T-cell memory formation after mild COVID-19. Overall study findings and caveats: Clones that got smaller from day 15 to 85 had even CD4/CD8, while clones growing later tipped toward CD4+.

The CDR3 has 14 residues. Per germline, CDR1 SQVTM and CDR2 ANQGSEA. V gave up 6 bases and J gave up 0 bases, with 9 bases separating them. TCRdb fed the 5' RACE reads into MiXCR, producing one record per CDR3 protein. The repertoire holds fewer than 60,000 distinct CDR3 sequences, about 30% seen once, with roughly two fifths in the top ten. This chain connects TRBV29-1 to TRBJ2-6; the D is unclear. The sequencing input was PBMCs or a T cell subset sorted from them (not recorded which). This TCR was recovered from a man aged 18 to 35 who had mild COVID-19 (a few samples of this study predate the infection). Cell type and time point are not known. The CDR3, as DNA: TGCAGCGTCGCGGAACTCTCTGGGGCCAACGTCCTGACTTTC. This sequence encodes CSVAELSGANVLTF.